The following is a T cell receptor (beta chain) sequence with its context. Its antigen is as yet unknown. The data belong to a study of long-term antiretroviral therapy in people with HIV. Study-level results: Within the repertoire, clones expanded before ART were dominant at all time points.

The run of the v3.0 immunoSEQ assay was at survey level. Some clones are missing from TCRdb's copy, which holds only in-frame ones; the method was immunoSEQ multiplex PCR. Among roughly 40,000 clones listed, approximately 86% were seen once. This CDR3 is built from 16 residues. Trimming took off 1 base at V and 6 bases at J, with 18 bases between the two ends. From germline, CDR1 is SGHDN and CDR2 FVKESK. The V and J genes are TRBV14 and TRBJ1-2; tentative D call: TRBD1 (5 bases). The origin of this receptor is a woman aged 18-30 years with HIV. The sequenced sample was unsorted PBMCs, obtained just before starting antiretroviral therapy. The chain's CDR3 is CASSQVGMRQGHGYTF. In nucleotides, the CDR3 is TGTGCCAGCAGCCAAGTGGGGATGAGGCAGGGCCATGGCTACACCTTC. The full variable domain, in which reference TRBV14 and TRBJ1-2 provide the parts outside the CDR3, is EAGVTQFPSHSVIEKGQTVTLRCDPISGHDNLYWYRRVMGKEIKFLLHFVKESKQDESGMPNNRFLAERTGGTYSTLKVQPAELEDSGVYFCASSQVGMRQGHGYTFGSGTRLTVV.